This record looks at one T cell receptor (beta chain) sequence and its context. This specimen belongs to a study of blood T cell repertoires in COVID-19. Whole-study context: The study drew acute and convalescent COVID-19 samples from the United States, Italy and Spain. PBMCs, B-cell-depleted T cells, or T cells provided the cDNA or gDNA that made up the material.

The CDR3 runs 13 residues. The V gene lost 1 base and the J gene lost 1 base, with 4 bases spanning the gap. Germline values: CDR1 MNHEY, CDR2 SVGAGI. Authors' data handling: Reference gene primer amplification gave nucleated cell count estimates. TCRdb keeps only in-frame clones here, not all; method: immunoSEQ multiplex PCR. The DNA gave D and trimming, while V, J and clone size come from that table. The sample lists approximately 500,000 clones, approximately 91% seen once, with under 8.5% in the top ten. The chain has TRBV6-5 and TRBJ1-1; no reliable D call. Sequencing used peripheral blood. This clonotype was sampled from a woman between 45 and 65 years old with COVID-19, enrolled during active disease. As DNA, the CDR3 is TGTGCCAGCAGTTACTACTCGAACACTGAAGCTTTCTTT. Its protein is CASSYYSNTEAFF.